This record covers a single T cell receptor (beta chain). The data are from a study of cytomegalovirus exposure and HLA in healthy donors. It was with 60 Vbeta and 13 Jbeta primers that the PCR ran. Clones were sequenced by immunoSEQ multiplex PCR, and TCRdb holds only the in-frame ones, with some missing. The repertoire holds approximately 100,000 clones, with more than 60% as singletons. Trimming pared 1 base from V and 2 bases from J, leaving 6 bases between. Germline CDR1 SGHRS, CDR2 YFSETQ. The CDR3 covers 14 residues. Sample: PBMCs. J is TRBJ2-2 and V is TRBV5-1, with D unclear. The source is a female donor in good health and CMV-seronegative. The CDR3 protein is CASSLPRNTGELFF. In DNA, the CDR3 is TGCGCCAGCAGCTTGCCCAGAAACACCGGGGAGCTGTTTTTT.